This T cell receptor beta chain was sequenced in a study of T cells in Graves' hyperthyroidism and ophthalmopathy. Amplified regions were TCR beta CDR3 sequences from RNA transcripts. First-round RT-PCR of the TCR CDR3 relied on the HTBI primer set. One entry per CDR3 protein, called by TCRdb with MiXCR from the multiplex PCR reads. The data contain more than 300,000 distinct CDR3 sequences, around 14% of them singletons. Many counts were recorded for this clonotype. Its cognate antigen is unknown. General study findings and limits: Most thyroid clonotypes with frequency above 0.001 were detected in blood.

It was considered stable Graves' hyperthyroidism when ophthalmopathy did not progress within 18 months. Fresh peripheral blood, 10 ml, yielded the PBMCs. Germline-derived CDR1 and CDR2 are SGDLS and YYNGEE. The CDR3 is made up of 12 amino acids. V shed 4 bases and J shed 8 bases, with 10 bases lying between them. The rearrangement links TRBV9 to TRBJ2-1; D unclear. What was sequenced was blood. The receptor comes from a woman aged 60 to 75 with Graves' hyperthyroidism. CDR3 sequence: CASSLTLDEQFF. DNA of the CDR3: TGTGCCAGCAGCCTTACATTAGATGAGCAGTTCTTC. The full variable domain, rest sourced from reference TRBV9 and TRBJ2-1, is DSGVTQTPKHLITATGQRVTLRCSPRSGDLSVYWYQQSLDQGLQFLIQYYNGEERAKGNILERFSAQQFPDLHSELNLSSLELGDSALYFCASSLTLDEQFFGPGTRLTVL.